A selection of T cell receptor beta chains follows, all from one sample in a study of blood T cells in healthy people across ages. TCRdb re-called the 5' RACE reads through MiXCR, storing one row per CDR3 protein. The sample records about 640,000 distinct CDR3 sequences, roughly three fifths being singletons. The sample was blood. Every receptor here comes from a man aged 55 to 70 in good health. CDR3s include the opening cysteine and the closing phenylalanine or tryptophan. A D gene is named only where the DNA matches it firmly. Clone size is not always given. Where it is, it says once, few, many or a class for expanded clones.

J | V | D | size | DNA | CDR3
TRBJ2-5 | TRBV5-1 | NA | NA | TGCGCCAGCAGCTTGGATATTGGCGGGGTCGAGACCCAGTACTTC | CASSLDIGGVETQYF
TRBJ2-3 | TRBV10-3 | NA | NA | TGTGCCATCAGTGGAGAAGACAGGCCCCCAGATACGCAGTATTTT | CAISGEDRPPDTQYF
TRBJ2-6 | TRBV6-2/TRBV6-3 | TRBD2 | few | TGTGCCAGCAGCGCCTTCGGGGGGATTACCTCTGGGGCCAACGTCCTGACTTTC | CASSAFGGITSGANVLTF
TRBJ2-7 | TRBV7-2 | NA | NA | TGTGCCAGCAGCTTAGAGGCAGGGTGGTACGAGCAGTACTTC | CASSLEAGWYEQYF
TRBJ1-4 | TRBV6-6 | TRBD1 | NA | TGTGCCAGCAGTCCTAGGACAGGTGAAAAACTGTTTTTT | CASSPRTGEKLFF
TRBJ2-7 | TRBV21-1 | NA | few | TGTGCCAGCAGCAAAGCCGACAGGGGATCCTACGAGCAGTACTTC | CASSKADRGSYEQYF
TRBJ2-1 | TRBV4-1 | NA | NA | TGCGCCAGCAGCCAAGATGTGGGTCGGCGGGGAGGGGGGGCTTTGTGGAATGAGCAGTTCTTC | CASSQDVGRRGGGALWNEQFF
TRBJ2-5 | TRBV5-1 | NA | few | TGCGCCAGCAGCAATGAGGGCCGTAGCGTTGAGACCCAGTACTTC | CASSNEGRSVETQYF
TRBJ1-2 | TRBV9 | NA | NA | TGTGCCAGCAGCCGCAGGGGTAACTATGGCTACACCTTC | CASSRRGNYGYTF
TRBJ2-6 | TRBV7-2 | TRBD2 | NA | TGTGCCAGCAGCTCCGGGAGGACTGGGGCCAACGTCCTGACTTTC | CASSSGRTGANVLTF
TRBJ1-5 | TRBV20-1 | NA | few | TGCAGTGCTAGAGCCCCTGACGATCAGCCCCAGCATTTT | CSARAPDDQPQHF
TRBJ2-4 | TRBV11-2 | NA | few | TGTGCCAGCAGCTTAGCCCAAAGAGACATTCAGTACTTC | CASSLAQRDIQYF
TRBJ2-5 | TRBV11-2 | TRBD1 | NA | TGTGCCAGCAGATCGACAGGGCCGACAGAGACCCAGTACTTC | CASRSTGPTETQYF
TRBJ1-2 | TRBV20-1 | TRBD1 | NA | TGCAGTGCTTCTGGACAGGTCTATGGCTACACCTTC | CSASGQVYGYTF
TRBJ1-4 | TRBV4-2 | NA | many | TGTGCCAGCAGCCAAGATCTGGGGCAGGGCACTAATGAAAAACTGTTTTTT | CASSQDLGQGTNEKLFF
TRBJ2-5 | TRBV6-6 | TRBD1 | few | TGTGCCAGCACGGGGACAGGGGGCGTCCAGACCCAGTACTTC | CASTGTGGVQTQYF
TRBJ2-5 | TRBV5-1 | NA | few | TGCGCCAGCAGCTCAGGACTTTTCCAAGAGACCCAGTACTTC | CASSSGLFQETQYF
TRBJ2-1 | TRBV3-1 | TRBD2 | NA | TGTGCCAGCACCCTCAGCGGGGGGGGAATGTATGAGCAGTTCTTC | CASTLSGGGMYEQFF
TRBJ1-2 | TRBV7-9 | NA | NA | TGTGCCAGCAGCTTTGACACTCATGGCTACACCTTC | CASSFDTHGYTF
TRBJ2-3 | TRBV28 | NA | NA | TGTGCCAGCAGTGTATTGGGGGGAGATACGCAGTATTTT | CASSVLGGDTQYF
TRBJ1-6 | TRBV25-1 | NA | NA | TGTGCCAGCAGTGAATATAGGGGCACGGATTCACCCCTCCACTTT | CASSEYRGTDSPLHF
TRBJ2-5 | TRBV5-1 | NA | NA | TGCGCCAGCAGCTTGGCGGGGCTAGCGAGGGAGACCCAGTACTTC | CASSLAGLARETQYF
TRBJ1-4 | TRBV12-3/TRBV12-4 | NA | NA | TGTGCCAGCAGTTCTGCGGCTAATGAAAAACTGTTTTTT | CASSSAANEKLFF
TRBJ2-7 | TRBV7-9 | NA | NA | TGTGCCAGCAGTTTTGTGGGCTACGAGCAGTACTTC | CASSFVGYEQYF
TRBJ2-4 | TRBV11-2 | TRBD1 | once | TGTGCCAGCAGACCAGGGGGCGGTGACATTCAGTACTTC | CASRPGGGDIQYF
TRBJ1-1 | TRBV7-6 | NA | NA | TGTGCCAGCAGCTCTACTCCACTAAGGGGTACTGAAGCTTTCTTT | CASSSTPLRGTEAFF
TRBJ1-1 | TRBV18 | NA | NA | TGTGCCAGCTCACCACGCCAGGAAAATGAAGCTTTCTTT | CASSPRQENEAFF
TRBJ2-1 | TRBV18 | TRBD1 | NA | TGTGCCAGCTCGCCTAGGCCGGGACAGGGGGTCCACTACAATGAGCAGTTCTTC | CASSPRPGQGVHYNEQFF
TRBJ2-3 | TRBV10-3 | TRBD1 | NA | TGTGCCATCAGTGAGTCGGGGACAGGGGGACCAGATACGCAGTATTTT | CAISESGTGGPDTQYF
TRBJ1-2 | TRBV10-3 | TRBD1 | NA | TGTGCCATCACCCCGGGACAGAGTCCCCGCTATGGCTACACCTTC | CAITPGQSPRYGYTF
TRBJ2-5 | TRBV15 | NA | NA | TGTGCCACCAGCAGAGATCGGGGCGGCCCAGAAGAGACCCAGTACTTC | CATSRDRGGPEETQYF
TRBJ2-3 | TRBV29-1 | NA | NA | TGCAGCGTTGCTCTAGCTGGTACGCAGTATTTT | CSVALAGTQYF
TRBJ2-1 | TRBV15 | NA | NA | TGTGCCACCAGCAGAGATCGGGACTCTAATGAGCAGTTCTTC | CATSRDRDSNEQFF
TRBJ2-1 | TRBV6-2/TRBV6-3 | TRBD2 | few | TGTGCCAGCACCTTTAGCGGGGGGGAGGTTGAGCAGTTCTTC | CASTFSGGEVEQFF
TRBJ2-3 | TRBV12-3/TRBV12-4 | NA | NA | TGTGCCAGCAGTTTCATGGGGCCAGATACGCAGTATTTT | CASSFMGPDTQYF
TRBJ2-5 | TRBV20-1 | TRBD1 | few | TGCAGTGTTCCGGACAGGGGGCGAACGGAGACCCAGTACTTC | CSVPDRGRTETQYF
TRBJ2-7 | TRBV6-1 | TRBD1 | NA | TGTGCCAGCAGGCGGGACAGGGCGAACGAGCAGTACTTC | CASRRDRANEQYF
TRBJ1-2 | TRBV18 | NA | NA | TGTGCCAGCTCACCACCGGTCGGCTATGGCTACACCTTC | CASSPPVGYGYTF
TRBJ2-7 | TRBV29-1 | TRBD2 | once | TGCAGCGTTGAGGCTAGCGGGGTTAGCTTCTACGAGCAGTACTTC | CSVEASGVSFYEQYF
TRBJ2-1 | TRBV6-1 | TRBD1 | many | TGTGCCAGCAGTCCGGGACAGGGTACTCAAAATGAGCAGTTCTTC | CASSPGQGTQNEQFF
TRBJ2-6 | TRBV18 | NA | NA | TGTGCCAGCTCACCATCCTCAAGAGGGGCTGGGGCCAACGTCCTGACTTTC | CASSPSSRGAGANVLTF
TRBJ2-5 | TRBV29-1 | NA | NA | TGCAGCGTTGCCGTGCTGGAGGAGACCCAGTACTTT | CSVAVLEETQYF
TRBJ1-5 | TRBV14 | NA | NA | TGTGCCAGCAGCCAAGTCAGGGGAGGGGACAATCAGCCCCAGCATTTT | CASSQVRGGDNQPQHF
TRBJ2-7 | TRBV5-5 | NA | few | TGTGCCAGCAGATTTACCAAACTCGAGGGCCTCTACGAGCAGTACTTC | CASRFTKLEGLYEQYF
TRBJ2-1 | TRBV4-1 | NA | NA | TGCGCCAGCAGCCAAGATGGGGCAGTTTCCTACAATGAGCAGTTCTTC | CASSQDGAVSYNEQFF
TRBJ2-7 | TRBV12-3/TRBV12-4 | TRBD1 | NA | TGTGCCAGCAGCGAAAGCAGGGGGTTCGCCTACGAGCAGTACTTC | CASSESRGFAYEQYF
TRBJ2-1 | TRBV4-1 | TRBD2 | NA | TGCGCCAGCAGCTGGACTAGCGGGGGGCGCTCTCTTATTCCGTTCTTC | CASSWTSGGRSLIPFF
TRBJ2-3 | TRBV2 | NA | NA | TGTGCCAGCAGTGAATCCCAGGCAGATACGCAGTATTTT | CASSESQADTQYF
TRBJ2-4 | TRBV5-5 | NA | NA | TGTGCCAGCAGCCAGAGTGGGCCCTGGAACATTCAGTACTTC | CASSQSGPWNIQYF
TRBJ1-1 | TRBV20-1 | NA | NA | TGCAGTGCTAGAGGTCATCGGGGCAAAAACACTGAAGCTTTCTTT | CSARGHRGKNTEAFF
TRBJ2-3 | TRBV29-1 | NA | many | TGCAGCGTTGGATCCGCCGGCACAGATACGCAGTATTTT | CSVGSAGTDTQYF
TRBJ2-7 | TRBV4-1 | NA | NA | TGCGCCAGCAGCGTTCAGGGTAAGGACTACGAGCAGTACTTC | CASSVQGKDYEQYF
TRBJ2-7 | TRBV20-1 | NA | NA | TGCAGTGCTACCGATATTACGGGGACGGGCTCCTACGAGCAGTACTTC | CSATDITGTGSYEQYF